This T cell receptor beta chain came from a study of siplizumab effects on memory and regulatory T cells. Study-wide results and caveats: An assignable phenotype, naive or memory, was missing from roughly 76-95% of proliferating CD4+ or CD8+ clones.

Assay used: immunoSEQ multiplex PCR; TCRdb lists only in-frame clones, some missing. The table has 94,000 or so clones, roughly 97% seen once. Germline CDR1 and CDR2: LGHNA and YSLEER. Losses at the gene ends were 2 bases for V and 4 bases for J; bases not matched to a gene: 8. The CDR3 has 16 residues. A note on this clone: As yet, its antigen is unknown.

The source of this sequence is a human donor in good health. This sequence joins TRBV4-3 and TRBJ2-3, with 8 bases fitting TRBD1. Source material: naive CD4+ T cells sorted from blood. The CDR3 loop is CASSQRDRGGADTQYF. As DNA, the CDR3 is TGCGCCAGCAGCCAACGAGACAGGGGTGGGGCAGATACGCAGTATTTT.